Here is one T cell receptor (beta chain) with its context. This specimen includes other DNA sequences encoding the same CDR3. The CDR3 has 13 residues. Trimming removed 5 bases from V and 7 bases from J; junction bases left unmatched: 7. Looked up from germline, CDR1 is WNHNN and CDR2 is SYGVQD (reference sequence). The data stem from a study of shared clonotypes between healthy human individuals. As for the study in general: The composition of the donors was two women and a few men aged 18 to 49.

Only in-frame clones appear in the TCRdb table, and some are missing; sequencing was by immunoSEQ multiplex PCR. This table holds approximately 1.1 million clones, around 78% found once. The specimen was memory CD4+ T cells from PBMCs. Subset described: CD45RA-negative fraction. The clonotype comes from a man younger than 30 in good health. Some clones in this sample may be carry-over from other donors' samples. This chain links TRBV10-1 with TRBJ2-7; TRBD2 matches 8 bases. The CDR3 coding sequence is TGCGCCAGCAGTCCCGGACTAGCAGAGGAGCAGTACTTC. This gives the protein CASSPGLAEEQYF.